This TCR beta chain was found in a study of blood T cell repertoires in COVID-19. Some clones are missing from TCRdb's copy, which holds only in-frame ones; the method was immunoSEQ multiplex PCR. The sample yields about 80,000 clones, roughly 82% seen once. The CDR3 loop spans 14 amino acids. With 4 bases clipped from V and 2 bases from J, the junction kept 5 bases outside the gene matches. The germline V gene has CDR1 SGHNT and CDR2 YYREEE (reference sequence). Input material: peripheral blood. The chain couples TRBV5-4 to TRBJ2-5; 7 bases fit TRBD1. This TCR came from an older man with acute or convalescent COVID-19. The DNA for the CDR3 is TGTGCCAGCAGCCCCGGACAGGTTCAAGAGACCCAGTACTTC. Its protein is CASSPGQVQETQYF. The variable domain in full, completed from reference TRBV5-4 and TRBJ2-5, reads ETGVTQSPTHLIKTRGQQVTLRCSSQSGHNTVSWYQQALGQGPQFIFQYYREEENGRGNFPPRFSGLQFPNYSSELNVNALELDDSALYLCASSPGQVQETQYFGPGTRLLVL.